Below, 8 T cell receptor beta chains from the same sample are listed, as sequenced in a study of neurological immune-mediated disorders. TCRdb called the 5' RACE reads again in MiXCR, with one record for every CDR3 protein. Among about 120,000 distinct CDR3 sequences, roughly 3.2% were seen once, and the ten largest hold over 1%. Sequenced material: PBMCs. The receptors originated from a woman in her 30s with multiple sclerosis.

In its sample, this clonotype was seen many times. V usage is TRBV11-2 and J usage is TRBJ2-6; TRBD1 is a possible D gene (6 bases). V was trimmed by 3 bases and J by 2 bases, leaving 14 bases between them. Looked up from germline, CDR1 is SGHAT and CDR2 is FQNNGV. The CDR3 totals 17 residues. The CDR3 protein is CASSFRGGPPGANVLTF. Written as DNA, the CDR3 is TGTGCCAGCAGCTTCAGAGGGGGTCCCCCTGGGGCCAACGTCCTGACTTTC.

This clonotype has ten or more counts. V usage is TRBV11-2 and J usage is TRBJ2-2, with TRBD2 matching 10 bases. Trimming removed 1 base from V and 6 bases from J; junction bases left unmatched: 8. CDR1 is SGHAT and CDR2 is FQNNGV in the germline V gene. There are 17 residues in the CDR3. The CDR3 sequence: CASSLGASGRMAGELFF. In DNA, the CDR3 is TGTGCCAGCAGCTTAGGGGCTAGCGGGAGAATGGCCGGGGAGCTGTTTTTT. The variable domain in full, completed from reference TRBV11-2 and TRBJ2-2, reads EAGVAQSPRYKIIEKRQSVAFWCNPISGHATLYWYQQILGQGPKLLIQFQNNGVVDDSQLPKDRFSAERLKGVDSTLKIQPAKLEDSAVYLCASSLGASGRMAGELFFGEGSRLTVL.

This clonotype has ten or more counts. The chain has TRBV20-1 and TRBJ1-2; TRBD1 might be the D (5 bases). CDR3 length: 14 residues. The germline V gene has CDR1 DFQATT and CDR2 SNEGSKA (reference sequence). Trimming stripped 6 bases from V and 4 bases from J, with 18 bases between. CDR3 region: CSATPTGQFYGYTF. The CDR3 DNA sequence: TGCAGTGCCACCCCAACGGGGCAGTTCTATGGCTACACCTTC.

This clonotype was detected ten times or more. The rearrangement joins TRBV27 to TRBJ1-2; D not certain. Per the germline V gene, CDR1 is MNHEY and CDR2 is SMNVEV (reference sequence). CDR3 length: 13 amino acids. Trimming took off 2 bases at V and 3 bases at J, with 7 bases between the two ends. The CDR3: CASSLGWHYGYTF. CDR3 DNA: TGTGCCAGCAGTTTAGGGTGGCACTATGGCTACACCTTC.

This clonotype was picked up many times. J is TRBJ1-2 and V is TRBV4-3; 10 bases map to TRBD1. In germline, CDR1 is LGHNA, CDR2 YSLEER. The J segment lost 6 bases and the V segment lost 1 base, leaving 8 bases of the junction unmatched. CDR3 length: 16 residues. The CDR3 nucleotides read TGCGCCAGCAGCCAAGTAAGGGACAGGGGTCTCCATGGCTACACCTTC. Its translation is CASSQVRDRGLHGYTF.

This clonotype showed up many times. The chain carries TRBV7-2 and TRBJ2-7; unclear D gene. The CDR3 totals 14 residues. The germline gives CDR1 SGHTA, CDR2 FQGNSA. V was clipped by 5 bases and J by 5 bases, with 16 bases between them. The CDR3 DNA follows: TGTGCCAGCAGCCCCGACAAGGATAGGAACGAGCAGTACTTC. Its protein is CASSPDKDRNEQYF.

In this sample, this clonotype turned up many times. V and J are TRBV20-1 and TRBJ1-1; 11 bases fit TRBD1. This CDR3 has 17 residues. Germline values: CDR1 DFQATT, CDR2 SNEGSKA (reference sequence). J was trimmed by 1 base and V by 6 bases; bases with no gene match: 13. The CDR3 sequence is CSADRTGGAYRNTEAFF. Here the CDR3 DNA reads TGCAGTGCCGATAGGACAGGGGGCGCTTATAGGAACACTGAAGCTTTCTTT.

At least ten counts were recorded for this clonotype. CDR3 in DNA: TGTGCCAGCAGCCACAGCGACAGGGGCGCCGGCACTGAAGCTTTCTTT. It translates to CASSHSDRGAGTEAFF. This chain links TRBV3-1 with TRBJ1-1; 8 positions agree with TRBD1. The CDR3 is 16 residues long. Trimming cost V 3 bases and J 4 bases; bases outside gene matches: 10. Germline CDR1 and CDR2: LGHDT and YNNKEL (reference sequence).